This T cell receptor (beta chain) was found in a study of regulatory T cells in long-lasting Graves disease. Study-level points and caveats: With persistent disease, TRBV28, TRBJ1-2 and TRBJ2-5 were the favored segments. Sample size, which was small, may have reduced accuracy.

The time point denotes: newly diagnosed GD, antithyroid drugs for less than 3 months. RNA isolated from PBMCs was used to make the TCR library. Worth noting for this clonotype: No antigen is known for it.

The CDR3 has 12 amino acids. V was shortened by 8 bases and J by 1 base, with 7 bases between the two germline ends. Germline loops: CDR1 MNHEY, CDR2 SVGAGI. Through Arm-PCR of CDR3 regions and iRepertoire HTBI primers, TCR beta libraries were built. MiXCR was run by TCRdb on the multiplex PCR reads, yielding one entry per CDR3 protein. Altogether approximately 350,000 distinct CDR3 sequences are present, roughly a sixth being singletons, with the ten largest covering 25% to 30%. This sample was also put to use in a study of T cells in Graves' hyperthyroidism and ophthalmopathy. From that report: With the HTBI primer set, the TCR CDR3 went through a first round of RT-PCR.

This receptor was obtained from a man in his forties with Graves disease. This sequence joins TRBV6-5 and TRBJ2-3; D is uncertain. The sample in question was peripheral blood mononuclear cells (PBMCs), obtained at new diagnosis, from a patient treated with antithyroid drugs. CDR3 DNA: TGTGCCAGCGGGTCTCGCACAGATACGCAGTATTTT. It yields the protein CASGSRTDTQYF.